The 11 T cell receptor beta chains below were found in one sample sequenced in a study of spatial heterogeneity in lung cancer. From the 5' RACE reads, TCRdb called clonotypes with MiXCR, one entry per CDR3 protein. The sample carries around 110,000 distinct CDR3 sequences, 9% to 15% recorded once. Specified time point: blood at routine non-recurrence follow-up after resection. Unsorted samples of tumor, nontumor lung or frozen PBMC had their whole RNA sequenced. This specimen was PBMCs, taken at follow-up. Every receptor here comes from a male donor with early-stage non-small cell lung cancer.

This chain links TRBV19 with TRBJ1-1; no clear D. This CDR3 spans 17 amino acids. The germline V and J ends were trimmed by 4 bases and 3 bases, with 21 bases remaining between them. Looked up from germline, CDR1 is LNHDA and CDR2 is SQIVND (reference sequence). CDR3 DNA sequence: TGTGCCAGTAGTAATCTCTACGGACGGGGTGGGGACACTGAAGCTTTCTTT. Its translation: CASSNLYGRGGDTEAFF.

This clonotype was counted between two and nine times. CDR3 sequence reads: CASSPARFTDTQYF. CDR3 bases: TGTGCCAGCAGCCCCGCCCGGTTCACAGATACGCAGTATTTT. The chain has TRBV7-9 and TRBJ2-3, with D unresolved. CDR3 length: 14 residues. The germline V gene encodes CDR1 SEHNR and CDR2 FQNEAQ (reference sequence). V gave up 5 bases and J gave up 2 bases, with 11 bases separating them. Full variable domain (outside the CDR3, taken from reference TRBV7-9 and TRBJ2-3): DTGVSQNPRHKITKRGQNVTFRCDPISEHNRLYWYRQTLGQGPEFLTYFQNEAQLEKSRLLSDRFSAERPKGSFSTLEIQRTEQGDSAMYLCASSPARFTDTQYFGPGTRLTVL.

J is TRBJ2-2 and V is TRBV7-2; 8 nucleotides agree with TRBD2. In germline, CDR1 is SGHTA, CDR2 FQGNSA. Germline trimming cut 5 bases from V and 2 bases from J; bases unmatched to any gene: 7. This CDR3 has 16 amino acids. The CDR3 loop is CASSQQAGGNTGELFF. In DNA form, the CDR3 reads TGTGCCAGCAGCCAGCAGGCGGGGGGAAACACCGGGGAGCTGTTTTTT.

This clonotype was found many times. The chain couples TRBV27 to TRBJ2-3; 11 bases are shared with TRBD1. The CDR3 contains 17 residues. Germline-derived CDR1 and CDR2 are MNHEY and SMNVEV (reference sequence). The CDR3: CAGTGQGATHRIDTQYF. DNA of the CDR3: TGTGCGGGGACTGGACAGGGGGCGACGCACAGGATAGATACGCAGTATTTT.

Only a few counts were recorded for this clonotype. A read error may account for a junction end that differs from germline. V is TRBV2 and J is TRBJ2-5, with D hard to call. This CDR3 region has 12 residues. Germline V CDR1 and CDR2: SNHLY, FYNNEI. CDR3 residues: CASSEWQGTQYF. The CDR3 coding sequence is TGTGCCAGCAGTGAATGGCAAGGGACCCAGTACTTC.

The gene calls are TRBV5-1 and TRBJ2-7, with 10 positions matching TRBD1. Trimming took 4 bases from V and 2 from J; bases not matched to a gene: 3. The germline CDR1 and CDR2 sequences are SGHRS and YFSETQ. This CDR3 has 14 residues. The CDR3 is CASSNGQGAYEQYF. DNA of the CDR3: TGCGCCAGCAGCAACGGACAGGGGGCCTACGAGCAGTACTTC.

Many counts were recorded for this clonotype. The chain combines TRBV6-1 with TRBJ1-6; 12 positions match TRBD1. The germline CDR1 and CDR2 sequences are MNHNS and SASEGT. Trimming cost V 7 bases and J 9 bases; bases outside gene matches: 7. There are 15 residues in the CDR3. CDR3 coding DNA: TGTGCCAGCATTACGGGACAGGGGGCAGCTTCACCCCTCCACTTT. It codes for CASITGQGAASPLHF.

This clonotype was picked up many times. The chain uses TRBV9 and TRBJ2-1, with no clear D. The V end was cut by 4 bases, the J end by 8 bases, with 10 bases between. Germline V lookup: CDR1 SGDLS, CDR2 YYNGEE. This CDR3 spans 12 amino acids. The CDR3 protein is CASSPTFDEQFF. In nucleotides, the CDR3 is TGTGCCAGCAGCCCCACTTTTGATGAGCAGTTCTTC. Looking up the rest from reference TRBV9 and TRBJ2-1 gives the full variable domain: DSGVTQTPKHLITATGQRVTLRCSPRSGDLSVYWYQQSLDQGLQFLIQYYNGEERAKGNILERFSAQQFPDLHSELNLSSLELGDSALYFCASSPTFDEQFFGPGTRLTVL.

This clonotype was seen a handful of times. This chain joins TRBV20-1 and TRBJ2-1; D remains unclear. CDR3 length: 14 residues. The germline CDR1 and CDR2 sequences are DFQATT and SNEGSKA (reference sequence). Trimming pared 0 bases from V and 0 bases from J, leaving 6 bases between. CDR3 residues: CSARDAFSYNEQFF. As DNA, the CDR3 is TGCAGTGCTAGAGATGCTTTCTCCTACAATGAGCAGTTCTTC.

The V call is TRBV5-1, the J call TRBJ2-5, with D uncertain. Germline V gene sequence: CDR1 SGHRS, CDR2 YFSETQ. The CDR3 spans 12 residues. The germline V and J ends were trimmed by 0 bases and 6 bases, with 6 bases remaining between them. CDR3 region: CASSLAEQTQYF. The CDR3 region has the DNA TGCGCCAGCAGCTTGGCCGAGCAGACCCAGTACTTC.

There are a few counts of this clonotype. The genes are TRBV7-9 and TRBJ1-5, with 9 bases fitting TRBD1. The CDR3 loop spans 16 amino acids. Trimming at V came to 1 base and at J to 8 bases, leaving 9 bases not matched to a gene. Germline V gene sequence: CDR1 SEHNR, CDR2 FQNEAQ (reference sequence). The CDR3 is CASSLGSGQGSEPQHF. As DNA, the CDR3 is TGTGCCAGCAGCTTAGGTTCGGGACAGGGTTCGGAGCCCCAGCATTTT.